The subject of this entry is one TCR beta chain. What it binds is unknown. PCR was performed a second time for roughly 7 to 12 cycles using a sample-barcoded 5' primer and a J-beta primer mix. Each cDNA was tagged by a template-switch adaptor containing 12 random nucleotides. TCRdb fed the 5' RACE reads into MiXCR, producing one record per CDR3 protein. The sample holds around 690,000 distinct CDR3 sequences, under 65% seen once. V was pared by 1 base and J by 7 bases, with 14 bases between. Germline CDR1 reads SGHTA; CDR2 reads FQGNSA. This CDR3 region has 14 residues. The data belong to a study of blood T cells in healthy people across ages. In each sample, at least 7 million PBMCs were isolated. Study outcomes and limitations: Unsorted PBMCs ruled out conclusive naive versus antigen-experienced comparison. TCR beta diversity, measured per million T cells, fell in a roughly linear way with age.

The V call is TRBV7-2, the J call TRBJ2-7; perhaps TRBD2 as D (5 bases). The receptor's source is a man aged 55 to 69 in good health. Sequenced sample: blood. Written as DNA, the CDR3 is TGTGCCAGCAGCTTAGGTCAGCCCCGGGGTGAGCAGTACTTC. Amino acids: CASSLGQPRGEQYF.